The T cell receptor beta chain described here comes from a study of a mutant IDH1 vaccine in newly diagnosed glioma. The overall study: Beginning 4-6 weeks after radiotherapy alone, or with temozolomide cycles, vaccination took place. Earlier care involved radiotherapy, temozolomide, or both, and the majority received both. Study results and caveats: Researchers report vaccine-induced immune responses in over 90% of patients.

V was trimmed by 4 bases and J by 8 bases, leaving 12 bases between them. The CDR3 totals 12 residues. Germline CDR1 is SGHKS and CDR2 is YYEKEE (reference sequence). The method was immunoSEQ multiplex PCR; TCRdb's version includes in-frame clones alone and lacks a portion of them. The sample has about 33,000 clones, roughly four fifths seen once; the top ten hold about 8.9%. As to this clone: Its antigen is still unknown.

Time point: week 47, end of study. What each vaccine dose contained was 300 ug of mutant IDH1 20-mer peptide, accompanied by topical imiquimod. Tumors from donors were new WHO grade 3 or 4 IDH1-mutant astrocytomas with ATRX loss. Sequenced here: PBMCs, sampled from a glioma patient whose treatment included an IDH1 peptide vaccine. This receptor was taken from a man aged 35 to 55 with glioma. The V call is TRBV5-5, the J call TRBJ1-1, with a tentative D call TRBD1 (6 bases). The CDR3 spells CASSPTDREAFF. In DNA form, the CDR3 reads TGTGCCAGCAGCCCAACTGACAGGGAAGCTTTCTTT. Variable domain in full (rest from reference TRBV5-5 and TRBJ1-1): DAGVTQSPTHLIKTRGQQVTLRCSPISGHKSVSWYQQVLGQGPQFIFQYYEKEERGRGNFPDRFSARQFPNYSSELNVNALLLGDSALYLCASSPTDREAFFGQGTRLTVV.